This is a list of T cell receptor beta chains from one sample in a study of T-cell reconstitution after alpha-beta-depleted transplantation in children. One entry per CDR3 protein results from TCRdb running MiXCR on the PCR reads. Of around 180,000 distinct CDR3 sequences detected, over 8.5% appear once; the ten largest clones hold about 13%. Source: PBMCs, taken before TCRalphabeta/CD19-depleted stem cell transplant. The receptors shown here come from a boy younger than 10 with acute myeloid leukemia, due to receive a stem cell transplant. CDR3s include the opening cysteine and the closing phenylalanine or tryptophan. D genes are given only for firm matches. Clone size appears in some rows only: once, few, many, or a class for an expanded clone.

j_call,clone_size,d_call,v_call,cdr3_nt,cdr3_aa
TRBJ2-1,-,-,TRBV12-5,TGTGCTAGTGGTTATCAGGTCCGTTACAATGAGCAGTTCTTC,CASGYQVRYNEQFF
TRBJ1-3,many,-,TRBV7-2,TGTGCCAGCAGCTTCGAAGCCTCCTCTGGAAACACCATATATTTT,CASSFEASSGNTIYF
TRBJ1-5,many,-,TRBV4-1,TGCGCCAGCAGCCAAGATTGGGACAACGAAAGGCCCCAGCATTTT,CASSQDWDNERPQHF
TRBJ2-5,many,-,TRBV29-1,TGCAGCGTTGGGGAGCAAAGGGGGCAAGAGACCCAGTACTTC,CSVGEQRGQETQYF
TRBJ2-2,few,-,TRBV11-2,TGTGCCAGCAGCTTTGGCCGGGAGCTGTTTTTT,CASSFGRELFF
TRBJ2-1,many,-,TRBV15,TGTGCCACCAGCAGAGGGGGGGATGAGCAGTTCTTC,CATSRGGDEQFF
TRBJ2-7,-,-,TRBV6-4,TGTGCCAGCCCGGGGGGAAGGGGGTTCTACGAGCAGTACTTC,CASPGGRGFYEQYF
TRBJ2-7,many,TRBD1,TRBV10-3,TGTGCCATCAGTGGGACAGGGGGCTACGAGCAGTACTTC,CAISGTGGYEQYF
TRBJ2-2,few,-,TRBV10-2,TGCGCCAGCACCAAGGTGTTTTTT,CASTKVFF
TRBJ2-1,many,TRBD2,TRBV12-3/TRBV12-4,TGTGCCAGCAGTTCACTGGGGGGGGGTGCCTACAATGAGCAGTTCTTC,CASSSLGGGAYNEQFF
TRBJ1-1,many,-,TRBV6-5,TGTGCCAGCAGTTACTCGACTGAGGGGAACACTGAAGCTTTCTTT,CASSYSTEGNTEAFF
TRBJ2-3,many,TRBD2,TRBV6-1,TGTGCCAGCGGGGAACTAGCGGGAGGCGCCCCCCATACGCAGTATTTT,CASGELAGGAPHTQYF
TRBJ2-6,many,-,TRBV24-1,TGTGCCACCAGTGCGGCGGAACGCTCTGGGGCCAACGTCCTGACTTTC,CATSAAERSGANVLTF
TRBJ1-6,many,-,TRBV3-1,TGTGCCAGCACCCCCAAGGGGGGGAGTTCACCCCTCCACTTT,CASTPKGGSSPLHF
TRBJ2-7,many,-,TRBV27,TGTGCCAGCAGTGAAAGAAGGGGCAGGGGAGGCCCGGGACTCACTAGCGAGCAGTACTTC,CASSERRGRGGPGLTSEQYF
TRBJ2-7,many,TRBD2,TRBV20-1,TGCAGTGTCCGGACTAGCCAGACCAACTACGAGCAGTACTTC,CSVRTSQTNYEQYF
TRBJ2-5,many,-,TRBV7-3,TGTGCCAGCAGCCGGGGACGGCAAGAGACCCAGTACTTC,CASSRGRQETQYF
TRBJ2-3,many,TRBD1,TRBV5-1,TGCGCCAGCAGCGACAGGGCAGATACGCAGTATTTT,CASSDRADTQYF
TRBJ1-5,-,TRBD1,TRBV20-1,TGCAGTGCTAGAGTTCGGCGGACACTCAGGGGGGATATTAATCAGCCCCAGCATTTT,CSARVRRTLRGDINQPQHF
TRBJ1-5,many,TRBD1,TRBV7-9,TGTGCCAGCAGCTCAACCGGGACAGGGGGCGATCAGCCCCAGCATTTT,CASSSTGTGGDQPQHF
TRBJ1-2,many,-,TRBV12-3/TRBV12-4,TGTGCCAGCAGTCCTACCGAGAACTATGGCTACACCTTC,CASSPTENYGYTF
TRBJ1-5,once,TRBD1,TRBV12-3/TRBV12-4,TGTGCCAGCAGTTATGAACGAGACAGGGGGCCGTTTAGCAATCAGCCCCAGCAATTT,CASSYERDRGPFSNQPQQF
TRBJ2-1,many,TRBD1,TRBV24-1,TGTGCCACCAGTGATCCGGGACAGGGAGACAATGAGCAGTTCTTC,CATSDPGQGDNEQFF
TRBJ2-5,few,-,TRBV11-1,TGTGCCAGCAGGCCCCAGGATCCGGAGACCCAGTACTTC,CASRPQDPETQYF
TRBJ2-3,many,-,TRBV5-5,TGTGCCAGCAGCCCCCTCCAAACCACAGCAGATACGCAGTATTTT,CASSPLQTTADTQYF
TRBJ1-2,many,-,TRBV3-1,TGTGCCAGCAGCCAAGGTCCCGCCGACAAGTATGGCTACACCTTC,CASSQGPADKYGYTF
TRBJ2-5,many,TRBD1,TRBV7-9,TGTGCCAGCAGCTTCCGGGACAGGGGCAGGGGGGAGACCCAGTACTTC,CASSFRDRGRGETQYF
TRBJ2-1,many,-,TRBV20-1,TGCAGTGCTAGAGATCAGGGGGGTGAGCAGTTCTTC,CSARDQGGEQFF
TRBJ2-5,many,TRBD1,TRBV4-2,TGTGCCAGCAGCCAGAGACAGGGTCAAGAGACCCAGTACTTC,CASSQRQGQETQYF
TRBJ2-3,many,-,TRBV12-3/TRBV12-4,TGTGCCAGCAGTCCGAGAGAACAGGGTTTCACAGATACGCAGTATTTT,CASSPREQGFTDTQYF
TRBJ1-2,many,-,TRBV20-1,TGCAGTGCTAGAGTCCCCCGGGCAGGGGATGGCTACACCTTC,CSARVPRAGDGYTF
TRBJ2-3,many,-,TRBV6-4,TGTGCCAGCAGTGATAGGGCCGGAAGCACAGATACGCAGTATTTT,CASSDRAGSTDTQYF